The rows below give T cell receptor beta chains drawn from one sample of a study of cytomegalovirus exposure and HLA in healthy donors. Method: immunoSEQ multiplex PCR; TCRdb's copy keeps in-frame clones and lacks some. The table shows roughly 95,000 clones, with 82% occurring only once. The sequenced sample consisted of PBMCs. Source of these receptors: a man aged 25 to 45 in good health and CMV-seropositive. The CDR3 runs from the conserved cysteine through the conserved F or W. A D gene is named only where the DNA matches it firmly. Clone size appears in some rows only: once, few, many, or a class for an expanded clone.

v_call: TRBV19
d_call: NA
j_call: TRBJ1-5
clone_size: NA
cdr3_nt: TGTGCCAGTAGTGTCGGACAGTTTAACAATCAGCCCCAGCATTTT
cdr3_aa: CASSVGQFNNQPQHF

v_call: TRBV2
d_call: NA
j_call: TRBJ2-1
clone_size: NA
cdr3_nt: TGTGCCAGCAGTGAAGGCCCAGCGGGCTCTGTAAATGAGCAGTTCTTC
cdr3_aa: CASSEGPAGSVNEQFF

v_call: TRBV4-1
d_call: TRBD2
j_call: TRBJ2-2
clone_size: NA
cdr3_nt: TGCGCCAGCAGCCAAGTAGGCGGGAGGGGTTGGGGCCCCGGGGGGCTGTTTTTT
cdr3_aa: CASSQVGGRGWGPGGLFF

v_call: TRBV6-5
d_call: TRBD2
j_call: TRBJ2-1
clone_size: NA
cdr3_nt: TGTGCCAGCAGTGGCGGACTAGCGGGACGGTCTGAGCAGTTCTTC
cdr3_aa: CASSGGLAGRSEQFF

v_call: TRBV7-2
d_call: TRBD1
j_call: TRBJ1-5
clone_size: few
cdr3_nt: TGTGCCAGCAGTTCCCCGGACAGGGGAAGCAATCAGCCCCAGCATTTT
cdr3_aa: CASSSPDRGSNQPQHF

v_call: TRBV30
d_call: NA
j_call: TRBJ1-4
clone_size: NA
cdr3_nt: TGTGCCTGGTCGGAGGGGAGGACAAATGAAAAACTGTTTTTT
cdr3_aa: CAWSEGRTNEKLFF

v_call: TRBV20-1
d_call: NA
j_call: TRBJ2-7
clone_size: NA
cdr3_nt: TGCAGTGCTCTCAAGCCACGCGAGCAGTACTTC
cdr3_aa: CSALKPREQYF

v_call: TRBV2
d_call: TRBD1
j_call: TRBJ2-7
clone_size: NA
cdr3_nt: TGTGCCAGCAGTCGGGACAGGGTTATCCACGAGCAGTACTTC
cdr3_aa: CASSRDRVIHEQYF

v_call: TRBV19
d_call: NA
j_call: TRBJ1-5
clone_size: NA
cdr3_nt: TGTGCCAGTAGTATCTTTGCGGGCCTCGCCACCAATCAGCCCCAGCATTTT
cdr3_aa: CASSIFAGLATNQPQHF

v_call: TRBV5-1
d_call: TRBD2
j_call: TRBJ2-1
clone_size: NA
cdr3_nt: TGCGCCAGCAGCTCTAGCGGGAGTCAGGGGAACAATGAGCAGTTCTTC
cdr3_aa: CASSSSGSQGNNEQFF

v_call: TRBV6-5
d_call: NA
j_call: TRBJ2-7
clone_size: NA
cdr3_nt: TGTGCCAGTGCCCGGGATCTCCTTCCTGGCGAGCAGTACTTC
cdr3_aa: CASARDLLPGEQYF

v_call: TRBV5-1
d_call: TRBD1
j_call: TRBJ2-1
clone_size: NA
cdr3_nt: TGCGCCAGCAGCTTGGTACAGGGGGTCAATGAGCAGTTCTTC
cdr3_aa: CASSLVQGVNEQFF

v_call: TRBV27
d_call: NA
j_call: TRBJ2-7
clone_size: NA
cdr3_nt: TGTGCCAGCTTTAAGGCAGGGCTTCCTACCTACGAGCAGTACTTC
cdr3_aa: CASFKAGLPTYEQYF

v_call: TRBV14
d_call: NA
j_call: TRBJ2-2
clone_size: NA
cdr3_nt: TGTGCCAGCAGCCAAGACAGGGATAACACCGGGGAGCTGTTTTTT
cdr3_aa: CASSQDRDNTGELFF

v_call: TRBV2
d_call: NA
j_call: TRBJ2-1
clone_size: once
cdr3_nt: TGTGCCAGCAAGGTGAGGCTGACAGTTGGGAATGAGCAGTTCTTC
cdr3_aa: CASKVRLTVGNEQFF

v_call: TRBV27
d_call: NA
j_call: TRBJ2-3
clone_size: NA
cdr3_nt: TGTGCCAGCAGTCTTGACAAGATTACAGATACGCAGTATTTT
cdr3_aa: CASSLDKITDTQYF

v_call: TRBV7-6
d_call: TRBD1
j_call: TRBJ1-2
clone_size: NA
cdr3_nt: TGTGCCAGCAGCCTCGGGACAGGCGGTAACTATGGCTACACCTTC
cdr3_aa: CASSLGTGGNYGYTF

v_call: TRBV27
d_call: TRBD2
j_call: TRBJ2-1
clone_size: once
cdr3_nt: TGTGCCAGCAGTCAAACTAAAGCGGGGTGGCCCCACAATGAGCAGTTCTTC
cdr3_aa: CASSQTKAGWPHNEQFF

v_call: TRBV18
d_call: NA
j_call: TRBJ2-7
clone_size: NA
cdr3_nt: TGTGCCAGCTCACCGTCCGAGGAGGAGCAGTACTTC
cdr3_aa: CASSPSEEEQYF

v_call: TRBV28
d_call: TRBD1
j_call: TRBJ2-5
clone_size: NA
cdr3_nt: TGTGCCAGCAGTTTTGTAGGACAGGGGGCTCGAGGGGAGACCCAGTACTTC
cdr3_aa: CASSFVGQGARGETQYF

v_call: TRBV5-1
d_call: TRBD1
j_call: TRBJ2-7
clone_size: NA
cdr3_nt: TGCGCCAGCAGCTCAACAGGGGGGTTGACCTACGAGCAGTACTTC
cdr3_aa: CASSSTGGLTYEQYF

v_call: TRBV6-5
d_call: TRBD1
j_call: TRBJ1-2
clone_size: few
cdr3_nt: TGTGCCAGCAGGGGACAGACCATCTATGGCTACACCTTC
cdr3_aa: CASRGQTIYGYTF

v_call: TRBV15
d_call: NA
j_call: TRBJ2-1
clone_size: NA
cdr3_nt: TGTGCCACCAGCAGGGACCTTTTAGACAGCCAGGTCTTC
cdr3_aa: CATSRDLLDSQVF

v_call: TRBV6-6
d_call: TRBD1
j_call: TRBJ1-1
clone_size: NA
cdr3_nt: TGTGCCAGCAGTTACAGGGGGCATGACACTGAAGCTTTCTTT
cdr3_aa: CASSYRGHDTEAFF

v_call: TRBV7-2
d_call: TRBD1
j_call: TRBJ2-7
clone_size: once
cdr3_nt: TGTGCCAGCAGCTCAAACAGGGGCTATGCCTACGAGCAGTACTTC
cdr3_aa: CASSSNRGYAYEQYF

v_call: TRBV28
d_call: NA
j_call: TRBJ1-6
clone_size: NA
cdr3_nt: TGTGCCAGCAGTCCCGGGGGGAAGAACGAATGGACGTCCTATAATTCACCCCTCCACTTT
cdr3_aa: CASSPGGKNEWTSYNSPLHF

v_call: TRBV9
d_call: TRBD2
j_call: TRBJ2-1
clone_size: NA
cdr3_nt: TGTGCCAGCAGCCCCCGCGCCGGACTAGCGGGAGGGCCCTTGGACAATGAGCAGTTCTTC
cdr3_aa: CASSPRAGLAGGPLDNEQFF

v_call: TRBV5-1
d_call: NA
j_call: TRBJ2-7
clone_size: NA
cdr3_nt: TGCGCCAGCAGCTTGGTGGGACATCACGAGCAGTACTTC
cdr3_aa: CASSLVGHHEQYF

v_call: TRBV9
d_call: TRBD1
j_call: TRBJ1-4
clone_size: once
cdr3_nt: TGTGCCAGCAGCGTAGGCGGGACAGATCCAACTAATGAAAAACTGTTTTTT
cdr3_aa: CASSVGGTDPTNEKLFF

v_call: TRBV5-1
d_call: TRBD2
j_call: TRBJ2-1
clone_size: NA
cdr3_nt: TGCGCCAGCAGCTCCGGACTAGCGGGAGTAGGGCATGAGCAGTTCTTC
cdr3_aa: CASSSGLAGVGHEQFF

v_call: TRBV28
d_call: TRBD1
j_call: TRBJ1-5
clone_size: NA
cdr3_nt: TGTGCCAGCAGTTTAGGGGGACAGGGGGCGGCTCAGCCCCAGCATTTT
cdr3_aa: CASSLGGQGAAQPQHF

v_call: TRBV10-3
d_call: NA
j_call: TRBJ1-4
clone_size: once
cdr3_nt: TGTGCCATCAGTGCGGCCCAACAGGGCTCGACTAATGAAAAACTGTTTTTT
cdr3_aa: CAISAAQQGSTNEKLFF

v_call: TRBV9
d_call: TRBD2
j_call: TRBJ2-3
clone_size: NA
cdr3_nt: TGTGCCAGCTCGGGACTAGCGGGGGGAAGCACAGATACGCAGTATTTT
cdr3_aa: CASSGLAGGSTDTQYF

v_call: TRBV28
d_call: NA
j_call: TRBJ2-7
clone_size: NA
cdr3_nt: TGTGCCAGCAGTTCGGACAGCCGCTACGAGCAGTACTTC
cdr3_aa: CASSSDSRYEQYF

v_call: TRBV28
d_call: NA
j_call: TRBJ2-7
clone_size: once
cdr3_nt: TGTGCCAGCCTATTTGCTCCCGGCGAGCAGTACTTC
cdr3_aa: CASLFAPGEQYF

v_call: TRBV28
d_call: NA
j_call: TRBJ1-2
clone_size: NA
cdr3_nt: TGTGCCAGCAGCCCCCCGGGGGTTTACACCTTC
cdr3_aa: CASSPPGVYTF

v_call: TRBV18
d_call: NA
j_call: TRBJ2-5
clone_size: NA
cdr3_nt: TGTGCCAGCTCACCAAGGACAGAAGAGACCCAGTACTTC
cdr3_aa: CASSPRTEETQYF

v_call: TRBV18
d_call: NA
j_call: TRBJ2-5
clone_size: NA
cdr3_nt: TGTGCCAGCTCACCGTCCTACCAAGAGACCCAGTACTTC
cdr3_aa: CASSPSYQETQYF

v_call: TRBV7-2
d_call: NA
j_call: TRBJ1-1
clone_size: few
cdr3_nt: TGTGCCAGCAGCTTAGGACAGATGAACACTGAAGCTTTCTTT
cdr3_aa: CASSLGQMNTEAFF

v_call: TRBV27
d_call: NA
j_call: TRBJ2-3
clone_size: NA
cdr3_nt: TGTGCCAGCAGTTTTCGGGGGAGCACAGATACGCAGTATTTT
cdr3_aa: CASSFRGSTDTQYF

v_call: TRBV10-2
d_call: NA
j_call: TRBJ1-4
clone_size: NA
cdr3_nt: TGCGCCAGCAGTAGGGGCCAGGGAACTGAAAAACTGTTTTTT
cdr3_aa: CASSRGQGTEKLFF

v_call: TRBV28
d_call: NA
j_call: TRBJ1-2
clone_size: few
cdr3_nt: TGTGCCAGCAGTATCCGGAGCTCGTCTGGCTATGGCTACACCTTC
cdr3_aa: CASSIRSSSGYGYTF

v_call: TRBV5-6
d_call: TRBD1
j_call: TRBJ1-2
clone_size: NA
cdr3_nt: TGTGCCAGCAGCTGGACAGGGAGAGGCAGAGGCTATGGCTACACCTTC
cdr3_aa: CASSWTGRGRGYGYTF

v_call: TRBV5-5
d_call: TRBD2
j_call: TRBJ2-7
clone_size: NA
cdr3_nt: TGTGCCAGCAGGGGGACTAGCGGCTACGAGCAGTACTTC
cdr3_aa: CASRGTSGYEQYF

v_call: TRBV4-3
d_call: TRBD2
j_call: TRBJ2-3
clone_size: NA
cdr3_nt: TGCGCCAGCAGCCAAGATCTAGGTACACTAGCGGGAGGGCCGGGGGCAGATACGCAGTATTTT
cdr3_aa: CASSQDLGTLAGGPGADTQYF

v_call: TRBV11-2
d_call: NA
j_call: TRBJ2-7
clone_size: NA
cdr3_nt: TGTGCCAGCAGCTTAGGATTTGGCAGCTCCTACGAGCAGTACTTC
cdr3_aa: CASSLGFGSSYEQYF

v_call: TRBV4-1
d_call: TRBD2
j_call: TRBJ2-7
clone_size: NA
cdr3_nt: TGCGCCAGCAGCCACGGGAGGGCCCTGGGGGAGCAGTACTTC
cdr3_aa: CASSHGRALGEQYF

v_call: TRBV25-1
d_call: TRBD1
j_call: TRBJ1-1
clone_size: NA
cdr3_nt: TGTGCCAGTCCGGACAGGGCCACTGAAGCTTTCTTT
cdr3_aa: CASPDRATEAFF

v_call: TRBV6-6
d_call: TRBD2
j_call: TRBJ2-7
clone_size: NA
cdr3_nt: TGTGCCAGCAGCTTCCCGGGAGGGCGGGACGAGCAGTACTTC
cdr3_aa: CASSFPGGRDEQYF

v_call: TRBV18
d_call: NA
j_call: TRBJ2-3
clone_size: NA
cdr3_nt: TGTGCCAGCTCACCACGGCCAGGGGATGTAGATACGCAGTATTTT
cdr3_aa: CASSPRPGDVDTQYF

v_call: TRBV7-6
d_call: TRBD1
j_call: TRBJ2-2
clone_size: NA
cdr3_nt: TGTGCCAGCAGAGGGACAGGGAACACCGGGGAGCTGTTTTTT
cdr3_aa: CASRGTGNTGELFF

v_call: TRBV14
d_call: NA
j_call: TRBJ1-4
clone_size: few
cdr3_nt: TGTGCCAGCAGCCCTTCCTCAGGAAAACTGTTTTTT
cdr3_aa: CASSPSSGKLFF

v_call: TRBV13
d_call: TRBD1
j_call: TRBJ2-7
clone_size: NA
cdr3_nt: TGTGCCAGCAGCTCCGGGGACAGCACCTACGAGCAGTACTTC
cdr3_aa: CASSSGDSTYEQYF

v_call: TRBV28
d_call: TRBD2
j_call: TRBJ2-7
clone_size: once
cdr3_nt: TGTGCCAGCAGGGGGTGGCTAGCGGGAGCCAAGCAGTACTTC
cdr3_aa: CASRGWLAGAKQYF

v_call: TRBV27
d_call: NA
j_call: TRBJ2-6
clone_size: NA
cdr3_nt: TGTGCCAGCAGTTTAGGCCACTCTGGGGCCAACGTCCTGACTTTC
cdr3_aa: CASSLGHSGANVLTF

v_call: TRBV7-8
d_call: TRBD2
j_call: TRBJ2-2
clone_size: many
cdr3_nt: TGTGCCAGCAGCATTACCGGGACTAGCGGGAGATCGGGTTTGGGGGAGCTGTTTTTT
cdr3_aa: CASSITGTSGRSGLGELFF

v_call: TRBV9
d_call: NA
j_call: TRBJ2-7
clone_size: NA
cdr3_nt: TGTGCCAGCAGCGTAGCGGTAGCGTCCTACGAGCAGTACTTC
cdr3_aa: CASSVAVASYEQYF

v_call: TRBV25-1
d_call: NA
j_call: TRBJ1-2
clone_size: NA
cdr3_nt: TGTGCCAGCAGTGATCACGGGTATGGCTACACCTTC
cdr3_aa: CASSDHGYGYTF

v_call: TRBV6-5
d_call: NA
j_call: TRBJ1-2
clone_size: once
cdr3_nt: TGTGCCAGCAGTTACGGTGGTCAGGTGGCGCAGATCTTC
cdr3_aa: CASSYGGQVAQIF